This passage covers 18 T cell receptor beta chains from one sample sequenced in a study of shared clonotypes between healthy human individuals. CD45RO-negative cells were positively selected for CCR7, leaving out terminally differentiated effector memory CD45RA+ cells. Measured with immunoSEQ multiplex PCR; TCRdb has only the in-frame clones, and not every one. In the table there are about 2.1 million clones, 85% to 95% of which are singletons. The material sequenced was naive CD8+ T cells from PBMCs. These receptors were obtained from a man aged 18 to 29 in good health. Some clones in this sample may be carry-over from other donors' samples.

This sequence joins TRBV6-1 and TRBJ1-3; D is unresolved. This CDR3 is 15 amino acids long. With 3 bases removed from V and 2 bases from J, the gap between germline ends came to 11 bases. CDR1 is MNHNS and CDR2 is SASEGT in the germline V gene. CDR3 coding DNA: TGTGCCAGCAGTGAGGGTGGGAGAGCTGGAAACACCATATATTTT. Translating gives CASSEGGRAGNTIYF.

The chain is built from TRBV29-1 and TRBJ2-1; 9 bases match TRBD2. The CDR3 consists of 14 residues. With 3 bases clipped from V and 9 bases from J, the junction kept 9 bases outside the gene matches. Germline lookup yields CDR1 SQVTM and CDR2 ANQGSEA. The chain's CDR3 is CSVEPRLAGSEQFF. The CDR3, as DNA: TGCAGCGTTGAGCCCCGTCTAGCGGGATCTGAGCAGTTCTTC.

Concerning this clone itself: Other DNA sequences within the sample encode an identical CDR3. Written as DNA, the CDR3 is TGTGCCAGCAGCCTCGACAGGGCCCCTGACGAGCAGTACTTC. The encoded protein is CASSLDRAPDEQYF. The gene calls are TRBV6-5 and TRBJ2-7; TRBD1 aligns across 7 bases. Looked up from germline, CDR1 is MNHEY and CDR2 is SVGAGI. With 6 bases clipped from V and 5 bases from J, the junction kept 10 bases outside the gene matches. This CDR3 comprises 14 residues.

The genes are TRBV27 and TRBJ1-4; TRBD1 is a possible D gene (5 bases). V shed 6 bases and J shed 0 bases, with 14 bases lying between them. The CDR3 extends over 16 amino acids. Germline lookup yields CDR1 MNHEY and CDR2 SMNVEV (reference sequence). CDR3 coding DNA: TGTGCCAGCAGCGTCCATTCAGGGTCAACTAATGAAAAACTGTTTTTT. Translated: CASSVHSGSTNEKLFF.

The CDR3 loop is CASSLLAGGYEQYF. The CDR3 DNA reads as TGTGCCAGCAGTTTACTAGCGGGAGGCTACGAGCAGTACTTC. The rearrangement joins TRBV6-5 to TRBJ2-7, with 12 bases identical to TRBD2. Germline V gives CDR1 MNHEY, CDR2 SVGAGI. The CDR3 loop spans 14 amino acids. The trim removed 4 bases at V and 3 bases at J, leaving 1 base unmatched.

This clone has only one observation. The J gene is TRBJ2-2, the V gene TRBV9; 7 nucleotides align to TRBD1. Germline trimming cut 0 bases from V and 4 bases from J; bases unmatched to any gene: 3. Germline V lookup: CDR1 SGDLS, CDR2 YYNGEE. The CDR3 runs to 15 residues. CDR3 amino acids: CASSVGGTATGELFF. CDR3 DNA: TGTGCCAGCAGCGTAGGGGGGACAGCCACCGGGGAGCTGTTTTTT.

The chain has TRBV7-9 and TRBJ2-7; D not resolved. CDR1 is SEHNR and CDR2 is FQNEAQ in the germline V gene (reference sequence). CDR3 size: 12 residues. V was shortened by 5 bases and J by 6 bases, with 11 bases between the two germline ends. The CDR3 DNA reads as TGTGCCAGCAGCCTCGGCTCCCCCGAGCAGTACTTC. This translates into CASSLGSPEQYF.

This clone was observed a few times. Other DNA sequences of this sample code for an identical CDR3. The CDR3 sequence: CASRGGMNTEAFF. The CDR3 region has the DNA TGTGCCAGCAGAGGGGGCATGAACACTGAAGCTTTCTTT. The chain recombines TRBV28 with TRBJ1-1; 7 nucleotides match TRBD1. Germline loops: CDR1 MDHEN, CDR2 SYDVKM. The CDR3 length is 13 residues. The junction had 1 base not matched to a gene; V was cut back by 6 bases and J by 0 bases.

The chain joins TRBV10-3 to TRBJ2-7; perhaps TRBD1 as D (7 bases). Trimming removed 7 bases from V and 0 bases from J, with 13 bases in between. Germline CDR1 reads ENHRY; CDR2 reads SYGVKD. CDR3 length equals 14 residues. The CDR3 reads CAIKEGAHSYEQYF. The CDR3 DNA follows: TGTGCCATCAAGGAGGGGGCCCACTCCTACGAGCAGTACTTC.

This sequence joins TRBV5-6 and TRBJ2-7; 9 bases agree with TRBD1. This CDR3 spans 14 amino acids. CDR1 and CDR2 (germline): SGHDT, YYEEEE. The V segment lost 4 bases and the J segment 6 bases; nucleotides outside the gene matches: 8. This CDR3 is CASSPGTGFSEQYF. The CDR3 DNA reads as TGTGCCAGCAGCCCCGGGACAGGGTTCTCCGAGCAGTACTTC.

The chain recombines TRBV7-9 with TRBJ2-1; the match to TRBD2 covers 12 bases. Trimming removed 6 bases from V and 3 bases from J; junction bases left unmatched: 12. From germline, CDR1 is SEHNR and CDR2 FQNEAQ (reference sequence). CDR3 length: 18 amino acids. CDR3 sequence: CASRRLAGEEKIYNEQFF. The CDR3 region has the DNA TGTGCCAGCAGGAGACTAGCGGGGGAGGAGAAAATCTACAATGAGCAGTTCTTC.

As concerns this clone: Other DNA sequences in this sample translate to the same CDR3. The chain joins TRBV15 to TRBJ1-4; D ambiguous. The germline CDR1 and CDR2 sequences are LNHNV and YYDKDF (reference sequence). The V and J ends lost 1 base and 8 bases respectively, with 11 bases between them. CDR3 length equals 14 residues. This CDR3 reads CATSRGGLDEKLFF. DNA of the CDR3: TGTGCCACCAGCAGAGGGGGTTTGGACGAAAAACTGTTTTTT.

This sequence joins TRBV27 and TRBJ2-7; 7 bases are shared with TRBD1. Germline CDR1 MNHEY, CDR2 SMNVEV (reference sequence). Unmatched junction bases numbered 9, after V lost 3 bases and J lost 7 bases. CDR3 length: 14 amino acids. The CDR3 is CASSLRKGALEQYF. Written as DNA, the CDR3 is TGTGCCAGCAGTTTGAGGAAGGGGGCGCTTGAGCAGTACTTC.

This chain connects TRBV9 to TRBJ2-7; TRBD2 matches 10 bases. The V gene's germline CDR1 is SGDLS and CDR2 YYNGEE. CDR3 length equals 19 residues. V lost 4 bases to trimming and J lost 3 bases; unmatched junction nucleotides: 19. The CDR3 spells CASSTPIAGGGPRDYEQYF. CDR3 DNA: TGTGCCAGCAGCACCCCGATAGCGGGAGGCGGCCCCCGAGACTACGAGCAGTACTTC.

This chain joins TRBV27 and TRBJ2-2; D is possibly TRBD2 (9 bases). Trimming took off 2 bases at V and 7 bases at J, with 35 bases between the two ends. The CDR3 sequence is 22 residues long. Germline CDR1 reads MNHEY; CDR2 reads SMNVEV (reference sequence). In nucleotides, the CDR3 is TGTGCCAGCAGTTTAAGAACTGGACAGGGCTTGCGGGAGGGCCTAGTTAACGGGGAGCTGTTTTTT. Translating gives CASSLRTGQGLREGLVNGELFF.

Remarks on this clone: The same CDR3 can be traced to other DNA sequences in this sample. The chain links TRBV7-9 to TRBJ2-5; D unresolved. Trimming took 5 bases from V and 3 from J, leaving 10 bases between them. Looked up from germline, CDR1 is SEHNR and CDR2 is FQNEAQ (reference sequence). CDR3 length equals 13 residues. CDR3 in amino acids: CASSPRGEETQYF. CDR3 coding DNA: TGTGCCAGCAGCCCGCGTGGGGAAGAGACCCAGTACTTC. Using reference TRBV7-9 and TRBJ2-5 for the parts outside the CDR3, the full variable domain is DTGVSQNPRHKITKRGQNVTFRCDPISEHNRLYWYRQTLGQGPEFLTYFQNEAQLEKSRLLSDRFSAERPKGSFSTLEIQRTEQGDSAMYLCASSPRGEETQYFGPGTRLLVL.

CDR3 sequence (DNA): TGCAGCGTTGAAGAGCAGGGGAGGGCCAACGTCCTGACTTTC. Protein product: CSVEEQGRANVLTF. V gene TRBV29-1 combines with J gene TRBJ2-6, with D tentatively TRBD1 (6 bases). Looked up from germline, CDR1 is SQVTM and CDR2 is ANQGSEA. Between the trimmed V and J ends, which lost 0 bases and 5 bases, there was a span of 8 bases. The CDR3 runs to 14 residues.

The chain uses TRBV7-3 and TRBJ2-1, with unresolved D. This CDR3 contains 12 residues. Deletions cut 3 bases from V and 9 bases from J, with 9 bases between. Germline-derived CDR1 and CDR2 are SGHTA and FQGTGA. The CDR3 DNA is TGTGCCAGCAGCTTCCTCAATGGTGAGCAGTTCTTC. It translates to CASSFLNGEQFF.